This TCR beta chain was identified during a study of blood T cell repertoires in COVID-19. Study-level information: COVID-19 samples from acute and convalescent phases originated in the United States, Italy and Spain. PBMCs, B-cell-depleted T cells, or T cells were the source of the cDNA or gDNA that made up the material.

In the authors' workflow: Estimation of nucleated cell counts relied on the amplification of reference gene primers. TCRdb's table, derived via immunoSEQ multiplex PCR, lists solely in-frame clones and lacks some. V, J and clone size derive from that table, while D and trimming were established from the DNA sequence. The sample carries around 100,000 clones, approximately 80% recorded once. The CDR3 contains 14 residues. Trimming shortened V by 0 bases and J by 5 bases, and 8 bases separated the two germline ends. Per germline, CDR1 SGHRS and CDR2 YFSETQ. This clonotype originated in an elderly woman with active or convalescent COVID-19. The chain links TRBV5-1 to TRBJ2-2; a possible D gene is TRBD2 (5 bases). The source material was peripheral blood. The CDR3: CASSLGPGTGELFF. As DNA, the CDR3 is TGCGCCAGCAGCTTGGGACCGGGAACCGGGGAGCTGTTTTTT.